This TCR beta chain stems from a study of cytomegalovirus exposure and HLA in healthy donors. Study summary: Among the approximately 410 genotyped donors, 65% to 85% were placed in the Caucasian-associated ancestry cluster.

The PCR employed 60 Vbeta primers together with 13 Jbeta primers. Method: immunoSEQ multiplex PCR; TCRdb's copy keeps in-frame clones and lacks some. The profile shows some 80,000 clones, around 76% of them singletons. Whole-study findings and limits: Most TCRs appeared rarely, but some public TCRs recurred in many donors. In an earlier analysis, most TCR beta V segments were productive about 87% or about 30% of the time.

In germline, CDR1 is ENHRY, CDR2 SYGVKD. This CDR3 contains 12 residues. With 4 bases clipped from V and 6 bases from J, the junction kept 0 bases outside the gene matches. This clone was counted only a few times. Its specificity is not known. Sequenced material: PBMCs. The gene calls are TRBV10-3 and TRBJ1-5, with TRBD1 identical over 7 bases. The clonotype was recovered from a man between 18 and 35 years old in good health and CMV-seropositive. DNA of the CDR3: TGTGCCATCAGTGGACAGGGTCAGCCCCAGCATTTT. This codes for CAISGQGQPQHF.